This T cell receptor (beta chain) was sequenced during a study of beta chain features in type 1 diabetes. Overall study results and limits: Cells with high TCR expression could be over-represented when cDNA is sequenced.

V was cut by 3 bases and J by 5 bases, with 13 bases left in between. Germline CDR1 reads KGHSH; CDR2 reads LQKENI. CDR3 length: 14 amino acids. The investigators reverse transcribed all of the isolated RNA, so they sequenced expressed TCRB transcripts. Some clones are missing from TCRdb's copy, which holds only in-frame ones; the method was immunoSEQ multiplex PCR. The sample consists of roughly 500,000 clones, over 25% of them appearing once. As concerns this clone: What it recognizes is unknown.

The sequencing input was naive CD4+ T cells from blood. This TCR came from a young man in good health. V is TRBV18 and J is TRBJ2-5; maybe TRBD2 (5 bases). CDR3 sequence reads: CASSPALASETQYF. For the CDR3, the DNA is TGTGCCAGCTCACCGGCGCTAGCTTCGGAGACCCAGTACTTC.